The subject of this entry is one T cell receptor (beta chain). What it binds is not known. This entry belongs to a study of beta chain features in type 1 diabetes. There are 13 residues in the CDR3. From germline, CDR1 is SGHRS and CDR2 YFSETQ. V gave up 2 bases and J gave up 3 bases; unmatched junction bases: 1. The entirety of the isolated RNA underwent reverse transcription, so expressed TCRB transcripts were sequenced. Sequencing was performed with immunoSEQ multiplex PCR; in TCRdb, only in-frame clones are kept and a portion is missing. This sample has under 400,000 clones; about 12% occur once, and the top ten carry about 0.018%. Notes on the study in general: Here, the possible influence of HLA type (on TCRB rearrangement) remained unresolved.

The chain links TRBV5-1 to TRBJ2-7; the match to TRBD2 covers 8 bases. The TCR originated in a man between 18 and 35 years old in good health. Specimen: naive CD4+ T cells from blood. The CDR3 loop is CASSLTSGYEQYF. The CDR3 region has the DNA TGCGCCAGCAGCTTAACTAGCGGCTACGAGCAGTACTTC.